This T cell receptor (beta chain) was observed in a study of blood T cell repertoires in COVID-19. Germline V CDR1 and CDR2: LNHDA, SQIVND (reference sequence). V gave up 5 bases and J gave up 4 bases; unmatched junction bases: 7. The CDR3 is made up of 15 amino acids. This clone was counted a single time. Original methodology: Nucleated cell counts were estimated from reference gene primer amplification. Clones were sequenced by immunoSEQ multiplex PCR, and TCRdb holds only the in-frame ones, with some missing. That table is the source of V, J and clone size, and D and trimming were worked out from the DNA. The sample includes about 340,000 clones, 65% to 85% of them seen just once.

The receptor's source is a young man with active or convalescent COVID-19. J is TRBJ1-5 and V is TRBV19; 8 bases match TRBD1. The sequenced sample consisted of peripheral blood. The CDR3 coding sequence is TGTGCCAGTAGTTCGTGGACAGGGAGAAATCAGCCCCAGCATTTT. Residues: CASSSWTGRNQPQHF.